This TCR beta chain was captured in a study of blood T cell repertoires in COVID-19. As processed by the authors: Counts of nucleated cells, estimated from reference gene primer amplification, were obtained. Produced via immunoSEQ multiplex PCR; TCRdb's table is partial and in-frame only. V, J and clone size reflect that table, while D and trimming were determined from the DNA. This table has about 120,000 clones, 79% appearing once. The sample taken for sequencing was peripheral blood. This TCR came from a woman aged 80 or over with acute or convalescent COVID-19.

CDR3 in amino acids: CASSVWTSGGALDTQYF. DNA for the CDR3: TGTGCCAGCAGTGTATGGACTAGCGGGGGGGCCTTGGATACGCAGTATTTT. J is TRBJ2-3 and V is TRBV25-1; 15 bases are shared with TRBD2. The CDR3 consists of 17 residues. V gave up 4 bases and J gave up 6 bases; unmatched junction bases: 8. Germline V CDR1 and CDR2: MGHDK, SYGVNS.